These 19 T cell receptor beta chains share one sample of origin, sequenced in a study of T-cell reconstitution after alpha-beta-depleted transplantation in children. For TCRbeta, the library was prepared with unique molecular identifiers. Each CDR3 protein is one row after TCRdb ran MiXCR on the PCR reads. The data contain about 610,000 distinct CDR3 sequences, over 9.5% of them seen just once; the ten biggest clones take up roughly 4%. The specimen was PBMCs from the stem cell graft donor, collected from the stem cell graft. Source of these receptors: a human donor who donated a stem cell graft to a child with acute myeloid leukemia.

The chain couples TRBV6-5 to TRBJ2-6; a possible D gene is TRBD1 (6 bases). The CDR3 runs to 16 residues. Germline V lookup: CDR1 MNHEY, CDR2 SVGAGI. V was cut by 4 bases and J by 4 bases, with 14 bases left in between. The CDR3 sequence is CASSSLQGSGANVLTF. The CDR3 DNA sequence: TGTGCCAGCAGTTCCCTACAGGGTTCCGGGGCCAACGTCCTGACTTTC.

The CDR3 loop is CASSQGGISNQPQHF. As DNA, the CDR3 is TGTGCCAGCAGCCAAGGGGGGATTAGCAATCAGCCCCAGCATTTT. The rearrangement uses TRBV7-2 and TRBJ1-5; perhaps TRBD1 as D (6 bases). This CDR3 has 15 amino acids. CDR1 SGHTA and CDR2 FQGNSA come from the germline V gene. Deletions cut 5 bases from V and 0 bases from J, with 11 bases between.

This clonotype has ten or more counts. The gene calls are TRBV12-3 or TRBV12-4 and TRBJ2-1; possibly TRBD1 or TRBD2 for D (5 bases each). This CDR3 has 16 residues. V dropped 6 bases and J dropped 5 bases, with 20 bases sitting between them. In DNA, the CDR3 is TGTGCCAGCAGCTCAGGGACCACGGAACCCCACAATGAGCAGTTCTTC. This sequence encodes CASSSGTTEPHNEQFF.

This clonotype was observed many times. The V and J genes are TRBV7-9 and TRBJ2-5; the D gene is possibly TRBD1 (5 bases). The CDR3 runs 15 residues. Looked up from germline, CDR1 is SEHNR and CDR2 is FQNEAQ (reference sequence). With 1 base removed from V and 4 bases from J, the gap between germline ends came to 13 bases. CDR3: CASSLGSQVGETQYF. As DNA, the CDR3 is TGTGCCAGCAGCTTAGGATCACAGGTGGGAGAGACCCAGTACTTC.

This clonotype was detected many times. The chain joins TRBV29-1 to TRBJ2-1; the D call may be TRBD1 or TRBD2 (7 bases each). V dropped 6 bases and J dropped 5 bases, with 23 bases sitting between them. Germline V gene sequence: CDR1 SQVTM, CDR2 ANQGSEA. The CDR3 extends over 16 amino acids. CDR3 DNA sequence: TGCAGCGTCAGCGGGACAGCGGGTTCTTCCCACAATGAGCAGTTCTTC. As protein: CSVSGTAGSSHNEQFF.

This clonotype came up a few times. CDR3 nucleotides: TGTGCCAGTCGACCAGAGTTTGACACTGAAGCTTTCTTT. It translates to CASRPEFDTEAFF. The genes are TRBV19 and TRBJ1-1; unclear D gene. The V gene lost 8 bases and the J gene lost 3 bases, with 13 bases spanning the gap. The CDR3 has 13 amino acids. Germline V CDR1 and CDR2: LNHDA, SQIVND (reference sequence).

This clonotype showed up just a few times. Its ends do not fully match the called genes, so a read error is possible. The genes are TRBV7-2 and TRBJ1-6; 9 nucleotides line up with TRBD1. This CDR3 has 16 amino acids. Germline-derived CDR1 and CDR2 are SGHTA and FQGNSA. This CDR3 is CASSFLQGAYNSPLHF. The DNA for the CDR3 is TGTGCCAGCAGCTTCCTACAGGGGGCCTACAATTCACCCCTCCACTTT.

This clonotype was counted between two and nine times. The chain employs TRBV20-1 and TRBJ1-3; 7 nucleotides align to TRBD1. J gave up 2 bases and V 0 bases, and 4 bases lay outside the gene matches. The length of the CDR3 is 15 residues. Germline values: CDR1 DFQATT, CDR2 SNEGSKA (reference sequence). The CDR3 coding sequence is TGCAGTGCTAGAGACCCCCAGGGGGCTGGAAACACCATATATTTT. It codes for CSARDPQGAGNTIYF.

This clonotype was detected ten times or more. In DNA form, the CDR3 reads TGTGCCAGCAGCCAAGAAGGGGGCTCAGCGGCTAGAGCAGATACGCAGTATTTT. The encoded protein is CASSQEGGSAARADTQYF. The chain is built from TRBV4-2 and TRBJ2-3; 7 positions agree with TRBD1. Germline values: CDR1 LGHNA, CDR2 YNFKEQ. The CDR3 runs to 18 residues. Trimming removed 0 bases from V and 4 bases from J; junction bases left unmatched: 13.

The rearrangement joins TRBV20-1 to TRBJ2-2; D not certain. V was pared by 3 bases and J by 8 bases, with 10 bases between. The CDR3 runs to 12 residues. From germline, CDR1 is DFQATT and CDR2 SNEGSKA (reference sequence). CDR3: CSASPRVGELFF. The CDR3 nucleotides are TGCAGTGCTAGCCCCCGGGTTGGGGAGCTGTTTTTT.

The V call is TRBV24-1, the J call TRBJ2-4; 11 bases fit TRBD1. CDR1 and CDR2 (germline): KGHDR, SFDVKD. J gave up 2 bases and V 7 bases, and 12 bases lay outside the gene matches. CDR3 length: 18 residues. The CDR3 spells CATSPSPGQGAPKNIQYF. CDR3 in DNA: TGTGCCACCAGCCCCTCCCCAGGACAGGGGGCTCCCAAAAACATTCAGTACTTC.

In this sample, this clonotype turned up many times. The chain combines TRBV29-1 with TRBJ2-1; 12 bases map to TRBD2. The CDR3 has 14 residues. Germline V CDR1 and CDR2: SQVTM, ANQGSEA. With V trimmed by 4 bases and J by 4 bases, 2 bases remained unmatched. The CDR3 nucleotides are TGCAGCGTTGTCCTAGCGGGAGGGTACAATGAGCAGTTCTTC. It yields the protein CSVVLAGGYNEQFF.

This chain connects TRBV12-3 or TRBV12-4 to TRBJ2-5, with 7 nucleotides matching TRBD2. CDR3 length: 14 amino acids. J lost 9 bases, V lost 2 bases, and 9 bases had no gene match. The chain's CDR3 is CASSLSSGGGSQYF. The CDR3 nucleotides read TGTGCCAGCAGTTTATCTAGCGGAGGAGGGTCCCAGTACTTC.

The rearrangement links TRBV3-1 to TRBJ2-5, with TRBD2 identical over 8 bases. CDR1 and CDR2 (germline): LGHDT, YNNKEL (reference sequence). The ends lost 1 base at V and 5 bases at J; junction bases unmatched: 3. This CDR3 has 14 residues. The CDR3 region has the DNA TGTGCCAGCAGCCAAGCACTAGCGGTCGAGACCCAGTACTTC. It codes for CASSQALAVETQYF.

In its sample, this clonotype was seen many times. CDR3 protein: CASSLENGNEQFF. The CDR3 coding sequence is TGTGCCAGCAGCTTAGAGAACGGGAATGAGCAGTTCTTC. The chain combines TRBV7-8 with TRBJ2-1; no clear D gene. The CDR3 loop spans 13 amino acids. Germline loops: CDR1 SGHVS, CDR2 FQNEAQ. V was pared by 1 base and J by 7 bases, with 8 bases between.

This clonotype was seen only a few times. The chain employs TRBV11-2 and TRBJ2-1; a weak D match, TRBD2 (6 bases). Trimming shortened V by 4 bases and J by 2 bases, and 9 bases separated the two germline ends. The CDR3 loop spans 14 amino acids. From germline, CDR1 is SGHAT and CDR2 FQNNGV. The CDR3 here is CASSWGDAYNEQFF. The CDR3 nucleotides are TGTGCCAGCAGCTGGGGGGACGCCTACAATGAGCAGTTCTTC.

This chain joins TRBV18 and TRBJ1-3; D is ambiguous. The V end lost 5 bases, the J end lost 2 bases, and 16 bases lay between the germline ends. The V gene's germline CDR1 is KGHSH and CDR2 LQKENI. The CDR3 consists of 16 residues. This CDR3 is CASSKAAGYAGNTIYF. DNA of the CDR3: TGTGCCAGCTCAAAAGCGGCGGGGTACGCTGGAAACACCATATATTTT. The whole variable domain, remainder taken from reference TRBV18 and TRBJ1-3, is NAGVMQNPRHLVRRRGQEARLRCSPMKGHSHVYWYRQLPEEGLKFMVYLQKENIIDESGMPKERFSAEFPKEGPSILRIQQVVRGDSAAYFCASSKAAGYAGNTIYFGEGSWLTVV.

The sample holds one count of this clonotype. The chain uses TRBV2 and TRBJ1-2; D gene ambiguous. V was clipped by 2 bases and J by 4 bases, with 5 bases between them. This CDR3 region has 12 residues. CDR1 and CDR2 (germline): SNHLY, FYNNEI. CDR3 coding DNA: TGTGCCAGCAGTGAAAGGATCTATGGCTACACCTTC. Protein sequence: CASSERIYGYTF.

This clonotype was observed a single time. The gene calls are TRBV3-1 and TRBJ2-5; no firm D call. From germline, CDR1 is LGHDT and CDR2 YNNKEL (reference sequence). The CDR3 sequence is 14 residues long. Trimming pared 3 bases from V and 5 bases from J, leaving 13 bases between. The CDR3 DNA reads TGTGCCAGCAGCCAGCAGGCCTCGCGGGAGACCCAGTACTTC. Protein sequence: CASSQQASRETQYF.